What follows are 2 T cell receptor beta chains derived from one specimen sequenced in a study of blood T cell repertoires in COVID-19. Sequencing was performed with immunoSEQ multiplex PCR; in TCRdb, only in-frame clones are kept and a portion is missing. Here the sample spans under 100,000 clones, about 78% being singletons. The sequencing input was peripheral blood. Receptors were obtained from a man in his fifties or sixties with COVID-19, enrolled during active disease.

This clone turned up a few times. This chain uses TRBV27 with TRBJ1-6; TRBD1 might be the D (5 bases). V lost 3 bases and J 7 bases, leaving 10 bases between the germline ends. Looked up from germline, CDR1 is MNHEY and CDR2 is SMNVEV (reference sequence). The CDR3 totals 14 residues. The CDR3 here is CASSFQGLNSPLHF. For the CDR3, the DNA is TGTGCCAGCAGTTTTCAGGGTTTAAATTCACCCCTCCACTTT.

The chain carries TRBV19 and TRBJ1-2, with D unresolved. CDR3 length equals 14 residues. V was cut by 10 bases and J by 2 bases, with 17 bases left in between. Germline V gene data show CDR1 as LNHDA and CDR2 as SQIVND (reference sequence). For the CDR3, the DNA is TGTGCCACCGACCGCGGAGGGCAGAACTATGGCTACACCTTC. It yields the protein CATDRGGQNYGYTF. The complete variable domain, with remaining parts taken from reference TRBV19 and TRBJ1-2, reads DGGITQSPKYLFRKEGQNVTLSCEQNLNHDAMYWYRQDPGQGLRLIYYSQIVNDFQKGDIAEGYSVSREKKESFPLTVTSAQKNPTAFYLCATDRGGQNYGYTFGSGTRLTVV.